The 22 T cell receptor beta chains presented below share a single source sample, sequenced in a study of technical replicates of blood from a handful of donors. The data were produced by immunoSEQ multiplex PCR, yet TCRdb's version contains in-frame clones alone and is incomplete. Among 50,000 to 60,000 clones listed, 91% were seen once. Sequenced material: PBMCs. The receptors were gathered from a human donor in good health. Some clones in this sample may be carry-over from other donors' samples.

The chain uses TRBV4-3 and TRBJ1-5; TRBD1 agrees at 10 bases. The CDR3 length is 15 residues. V shed 4 bases and J 6 bases; nucleotides not matched to a gene: 6. Germline V CDR1 and CDR2: LGHNA, YSLEER. The CDR3 here is CASSPGTGVGQPQHF. CDR3 DNA sequence: TGCGCCAGCAGCCCCGGGACAGGGGTTGGTCAGCCCCAGCATTTT.

This clone was seen once. This sequence joins TRBV2 and TRBJ2-7, with D hard to call. Trimming took off 7 bases at V and 2 bases at J, with 9 bases between the two ends. Germline CDR1 is SNHLY and CDR2 is FYNNEI. The CDR3 has 12 residues. In DNA, the CDR3 is TGTGCCAGCAACTCCGGTCCCTACGAGCAGTACTTC. Its protein is CASNSGPYEQYF.

The chain uses TRBV4-1 and TRBJ2-7; D might be TRBD1 (5 bases). This CDR3 is 15 amino acids long. Germline V gene lookup returns CDR1 MGHRA and CDR2 YSYEKL. The germline V and J ends were trimmed by 1 base and 1 base, with 11 bases remaining between them. CDR3 DNA: TGCGCCAGCAGCCAAGTGGCAGGGAATTCCTACGAGCAGTACTTC. Translating gives CASSQVAGNSYEQYF.

The CDR3 sequence is CASSDEGLAANNEQFF. The CDR3 region has the DNA TGTGCCAGCAGTGACGAGGGACTAGCGGCGAACAATGAGCAGTTCTTC. The chain combines TRBV6-1 with TRBJ2-1, with 11 bases matching TRBD2. CDR3 length equals 16 residues. Germline-derived CDR1 and CDR2 are MNHNS and SASEGT. The ends lost 3 bases at V and 5 bases at J; junction bases unmatched: 6.

This chain joins TRBV7-9 and TRBJ1-5; a weak D match, TRBD1 (5 bases). Per germline, CDR1 SEHNR and CDR2 FQNEAQ (reference sequence). The CDR3 spans 17 residues. Trimming removed 3 bases from V and 3 bases from J, with 18 bases in between. CDR3 sequence: CASSFTFGRVLNQPQHF. The CDR3 DNA reads as TGTGCCAGCAGCTTCACCTTCGGCAGGGTACTCAATCAGCCCCAGCATTTT.

V and J are TRBV7-8 and TRBJ1-5; 9 positions agree with TRBD1. Germline V gene data show CDR1 as SGHVS and CDR2 as FQNEAQ. With 5 bases clipped from V and 7 bases from J, the junction kept 9 bases outside the gene matches. CDR3 length: 15 residues. CDR3: CASSTRDRARQPQHF. The CDR3 coding sequence is TGTGCCAGCAGCACCCGGGACAGGGCAAGACAGCCCCAGCATTTT.

The CDR3 sequence is CASSQLGLDNSPLHF. CDR3 nucleotides: TGTGCCAGCAGCCAATTGGGGCTGGATAATTCACCCCTCCACTTT. This sequence joins TRBV5-4 and TRBJ1-6, with TRBD1 as a possible D gene (5 bases). Germline lookup yields CDR1 SGHNT and CDR2 YYREEE (reference sequence). The CDR3 totals 15 residues. V dropped 4 bases and J dropped 5 bases, with 13 bases sitting between them.

The rearrangement uses TRBV7-9 and TRBJ1-5; a weak D match, TRBD1 (6 bases). CDR1 SEHNR and CDR2 FQNEAQ come from the germline V gene (reference sequence). The CDR3 is made up of 17 amino acids. V shed 4 bases and J shed 10 bases, with 26 bases lying between them. Here the CDR3 reads CASSSARADSGGGPQHF. The CDR3 DNA reads TGTGCCAGCAGCTCTGCCCGGGCGGACAGCGGTGGGGGTCCCCAGCATTTT.

V is TRBV5-1 and J is TRBJ2-3; the D gene is possibly TRBD2 (6 bases). Trimming cost V 5 bases and J 6 bases, with 19 bases left between them. The CDR3 totals 15 residues. The germline V gene encodes CDR1 SGHRS and CDR2 YFSETQ. Here the CDR3 reads CASSREWLEADTQYF. CDR3 sequence (DNA): TGCGCCAGCAGTCGGGAGTGGCTAGAAGCCGATACGCAGTATTTT.

The CDR3 coding sequence is TGCGCCAGCAGCCAAGAGGAGGGGACTGGGGCCAACGTCCTGACTTTC. This encodes CASSQEEGTGANVLTF. The chain employs TRBV4-3 and TRBJ2-6, with D possibly TRBD2 on 6 matching bases. V was pared by 0 bases and J by 2 bases, with 8 bases between. The CDR3 length is 16 residues. Germline V CDR1 and CDR2: LGHNA, YSLEER.

This chain connects TRBV12-5 to TRBJ2-3, with a tentative D call TRBD2 (6 bases). Trimming took 6 bases from V and 6 from J, leaving 16 bases between them. This CDR3 region has 14 residues. Germline CDR1 is LGHNT and CDR2 is FRNRAP. The CDR3 sequence: CASGRDSSRDTQYF. CDR3 nucleotide sequence: TGTGCTAGTGGGCGGGACTCCTCGAGGGATACGCAGTATTTT.

This clone was seen a single time. V and J are TRBV18 and TRBJ2-3; D perhaps matches TRBD2 (6 bases). V lost 3 bases to trimming and J lost 1 base, with 11 bases between them. The CDR3 has 15 amino acids. CDR1 KGHSH and CDR2 LQKENI come from the germline V gene. CDR3 DNA: TGTGCCAGCTCACCTCCTTCGGGGGGCACAGATACGCAGTATTTT. Residues: CASSPPSGGTDTQYF. The full variable domain, in which reference TRBV18 and TRBJ2-3 provide the parts outside the CDR3, is NAGVMQNPRHLVRRRGQEARLRCSPMKGHSHVYWYRQLPEEGLKFMVYLQKENIIDESGMPKERFSAEFPKEGPSILRIQQVVRGDSAAYFCASSPPSGGTDTQYFGPGTRLTVL.

V is TRBV9 and J is TRBJ2-1; D might be TRBD2 (5 bases). CDR1 is SGDLS and CDR2 is YYNGEE in the germline V gene. The CDR3 is 12 residues long. V lost 0 bases to trimming and J lost 10 bases, with 8 bases between them. CDR3: CASSVGGREQFF. Here the CDR3 DNA reads TGTGCCAGCAGCGTAGGAGGGCGCGAGCAGTTCTTC.

The V call is TRBV15, the J call TRBJ1-2, with 7 bases aligning to TRBD1. Unmatched junction bases numbered 11, after V lost 3 bases and J lost 4 bases. The CDR3 contains 16 residues. From germline, CDR1 is LNHNV and CDR2 YYDKDF (reference sequence). In nucleotides, the CDR3 is TGTGCCACCAGCAGGGAGGGGGCAGGAGGACCCTATGGCTACACCTTC. Amino acid sequence: CATSREGAGGPYGYTF.

J is TRBJ2-1 and V is TRBV5-1; D is perhaps TRBD2 (5 bases). There are 14 residues in the CDR3. Trimming cost V 5 bases and J 1 base, with 10 bases left between them. CDR1 is SGHRS and CDR2 is YFSETQ in the germline V gene. CDR3 in DNA: TGCGCCAGCAGGGAACGGGATTCCTACAATGAGCAGTTCTTC. Amino acids: CASRERDSYNEQFF.

V usage is TRBV5-1 and J usage is TRBJ2-7, with a tentative D call TRBD1 (5 bases). The CDR3 spans 15 residues. Germline lookup yields CDR1 SGHRS and CDR2 YFSETQ. V was pared by 0 bases and J by 0 bases, with 10 bases between. The DNA for the CDR3 is TGCGCCAGCAGCTTGGGAAGACAGATCTCCTACGAGCAGTACTTC. It yields the protein CASSLGRQISYEQYF.

The chain joins TRBV28 to TRBJ2-7; the match to TRBD2 covers 7 bases. The CDR3 has 14 residues. The V segment lost 5 bases and the J segment 4 bases; nucleotides outside the gene matches: 8. Germline assignment: CDR1 MDHEN and CDR2 SYDVKM. The CDR3 loop reads CASSPPGLQYEQYF. The DNA for the CDR3 is TGTGCCAGCAGTCCACCGGGACTACAATACGAGCAGTACTTC.

This chain's CDR3 is CATSRDPGDHEQYF. In DNA form, the CDR3 reads TGTGCCACCAGCAGAGATCCAGGGGATCACGAGCAGTACTTC. The chain couples TRBV15 to TRBJ2-7, with D tentatively TRBD1 (6 bases). From germline, CDR1 is LNHNV and CDR2 YYDKDF (reference sequence). V dropped 0 bases and J dropped 5 bases, with 11 bases sitting between them. This CDR3 has 14 residues.

The chain employs TRBV5-1 and TRBJ2-7, with 8 bases aligning to TRBD2. Germline assignment: CDR1 SGHRS and CDR2 YFSETQ. There are 15 residues in the CDR3. With V trimmed by 7 bases and J by 1 base, 10 bases remained unmatched. The CDR3 loop reads CASGGLAGESYEQYF. The CDR3 coding sequence is TGCGCCAGCGGAGGACTAGCCGGGGAATCCTACGAGCAGTACTTC.

The J gene is TRBJ2-2, the V gene TRBV7-6; 10 nucleotides agree with TRBD1. The V gene's germline CDR1 is SGHVS and CDR2 FNYEAQ. With V trimmed by 3 bases and J by 4 bases, 2 bases remained unmatched. This CDR3 is built from 15 residues. CDR3 sequence reads: CASSLTGGPTGELFF. For the CDR3, the DNA is TGTGCCAGCAGCTTGACAGGGGGCCCCACCGGGGAGCTGTTTTTT.

The chain combines TRBV7-6 with TRBJ2-3; 8 bases are a match to TRBD1. The CDR3 sequence is 17 residues long. Germline CDR1 SGHVS, CDR2 FNYEAQ. The trim removed 2 bases at V and 0 bases at J, leaving 7 bases unmatched. The CDR3 loop reads CASSLTDRVYSTDTQYF. The CDR3 bases are TGTGCCAGCAGCTTAACGGACAGGGTATATAGCACAGATACGCAGTATTTT. Based on the CDR3 plus reference TRBV7-6 and TRBJ2-3, the full variable domain is GAGVSQSPRYKVTKRGQDVALRCDPISGHVSLYWYRQALGQGPEFLTYFNYEAQQDKSGLPNDRFSAERPEGSISTLTIQRTEQRDSAMYRCASSLTDRVYSTDTQYFGPGTRLTVL.

The V and J genes are TRBV7-2 and TRBJ2-3; possible D gene TRBD1, 6 bases. From germline, CDR1 is SGHTA and CDR2 FQGNSA. This CDR3 region has 13 residues. V was pared by 4 bases and J by 1 base, with 6 bases between. CDR3 DNA sequence: TGTGCCAGCAGCTACAGGGGCACAGATACGCAGTATTTT. It specifies CASSYRGTDTQYF. Looking up the rest from reference TRBV7-2 and TRBJ2-3 gives the full variable domain: GAGVSQSPSNKVTEKGKDVELRCDPISGHTALYWYRQSLGQGLEFLIYFQGNSAPDKSGLPSDRFSAERTGGSVSTLTIQRTQQEDSAVYLCASSYRGTDTQYFGPGTRLTVL.